The 4 T cell receptor beta chains reported below all come from one sample, sequenced in a study of blood T cell repertoires in COVID-19. TCRdb keeps only in-frame clones here, not all; method: immunoSEQ multiplex PCR. The sample yields fewer than 350,000 clones, roughly 90% seen once. The material sequenced was peripheral blood. The source is a woman in her thirties with COVID-19, enrolled during active disease.

This sequence joins TRBV11-2 and TRBJ1-6; TRBD1 aligns across 8 bases. Germline CDR1 SGHAT, CDR2 FQNNGV. This CDR3 comprises 15 residues. Germline trimming cut 5 bases from V and 8 bases from J; bases unmatched to any gene: 8. The chain's CDR3 is CASSPRTGTDSPLHF. The CDR3 DNA reads TGTGCCAGCAGCCCAAGGACAGGGACCGATTCACCCCTCCACTTT. Full variable domain (outside the CDR3, taken from reference TRBV11-2 and TRBJ1-6): EAGVAQSPRYKIIEKRQSVAFWCNPISGHATLYWYQQILGQGPKLLIQFQNNGVVDDSQLPKDRFSAERLKGVDSTLKIQPAKLEDSAVYLCASSPRTGTDSPLHFGNGTRLTVT.

With regard to this clone: The identical CDR3 is also encoded by other nucleotide sequences in the sample. This chain links TRBV27 with TRBJ1-1; a weak D match, TRBD1 (6 bases). Trimming shortened V by 6 bases and J by 0 bases, and 11 bases separated the two germline ends. Looked up from germline, CDR1 is MNHEY and CDR2 is SMNVEV (reference sequence). This CDR3 spans 14 amino acids. The CDR3 sequence: CASSRGQLNTEAFF. In nucleotides, the CDR3 is TGTGCCAGCAGCCGAGGACAGCTGAACACTGAAGCTTTCTTT.

The chain uses TRBV14 and TRBJ2-2; 12 positions agree with TRBD1. The ends lost 2 bases at V and 8 bases at J; junction bases unmatched: 15. This CDR3 is 19 amino acids long. Germline assignment: CDR1 SGHDN and CDR2 FVKESK. CDR3 nucleotides: TGTGCCAGCAGCCAAACCGGGACAGGGGGCGCAACGGCCCTTGGGGAGCTGTTTTTT. The encoded protein is CASSQTGTGGATALGELFF.

CDR3 amino acids: CATSGGPSADTQYF. The CDR3 bases are TGTGCCACCTCCGGCGGGCCCTCCGCAGATACGCAGTATTTT. This rearrangement joins TRBV24-1 to TRBJ2-3, with D possibly matching TRBD2 (5 bases). Germline lookup yields CDR1 KGHDR and CDR2 SFDVKD. The CDR3 is made up of 14 amino acids. V was pared by 9 bases and J by 4 bases, with 16 bases between.